A single sample is the source of the 17 T cell receptor beta chains below, sequenced in a study of blood T cell repertoires in COVID-19. Profiling relied on immunoSEQ multiplex PCR, and the TCRdb table lists in-frame clones only, not all of them. The sample shows around 260,000 clones, around 84% of them seen only once. Sequenced material: PBMCs or T cells enriched from blood (not recorded which). These receptors originate from a man aged 30 to 45 with acute COVID-19.

The rearrangement joins TRBV27 to TRBJ2-3, with 7 positions matching TRBD2. V lost 2 bases and J lost 3; bases outside the gene matches: 5. The CDR3 has 15 amino acids. Germline V gives CDR1 MNHEY, CDR2 SMNVEV (reference sequence). CDR3 coding DNA: TGTGCCAGCAGTTTAAGGGCGGGAGTAACAGATACGCAGTATTTT. Translation gives CASSLRAGVTDTQYF.

The genes are TRBV28 and TRBJ1-2; 10 nucleotides align to TRBD1. Trimming took 8 bases from V and 4 from J; bases not matched to a gene: 16. CDR3 length equals 17 residues. Germline lookup yields CDR1 MDHEN and CDR2 SYDVKM. The DNA of the CDR3 is TGTGCCAGCCGCTCCCCCCTCGGACAGGGGGGAATCTATGGCTACACCTTC. This encodes CASRSPLGQGGIYGYTF.

The chain joins TRBV5-5 to TRBJ1-5; D call uncertain. Between the trimmed V and J ends, which lost 4 bases and 7 bases, there was a span of 21 bases. Germline-derived CDR1 and CDR2 are SGHKS and YYEKEE (reference sequence). The length of the CDR3 is 16 residues. The DNA for the CDR3 is TGTGCCAGCAGCCTGTCCCTGGAGGGCTCGTGGCAGCCCCAGCATTTT. Translation gives CASSLSLEGSWQPQHF.

The chain is built from TRBV11-3 and TRBJ2-5, with no clear D. V lost 0 bases and J 4 bases, leaving 6 bases between the germline ends. Germline V gene lookup returns CDR1 SGHNT and CDR2 YENEEA. The CDR3 has 13 residues. Here the CDR3 reads CASSLDPRETQYF. The CDR3 bases are TGTGCCAGCAGCTTAGACCCCAGAGAGACCCAGTACTTC.

The chain recombines TRBV10-3 with TRBJ2-1; 10 bases fit TRBD1. Germline V gene lookup returns CDR1 ENHRY and CDR2 SYGVKD. The J segment lost 10 bases and the V segment lost 4 bases, leaving 7 bases of the junction unmatched. The CDR3 has 14 residues. The DNA of the CDR3 is TGTGCCATCAGTGGACAGGGGGCAGCTGGGGAGCAGTTCTTC. As protein: CAISGQGAAGEQFF.

The chain recombines TRBV18 with TRBJ1-2; D unresolved. CDR3 length equals 12 residues. Germline V gives CDR1 KGHSH, CDR2 LQKENI. The V and J ends lost 3 bases and 14 bases respectively, with 16 bases between them. The DNA for the CDR3 is TGTGCCAGCTCACCCGAGGGAAGTACGAGTACCTTC. Protein product: CASSPEGSTSTF.

This chain links TRBV7-2 with TRBJ1-4, with 8 bases fitting TRBD1. The CDR3 covers 16 residues. J gave up 5 bases and V 5 bases, and 10 bases lay outside the gene matches. Germline values: CDR1 SGHTA, CDR2 FQGNSA. CDR3 DNA: TGTGCCAGCAGCGTCCTTGGGACAGGCCAAAATGAAAAACTGTTTTTT. Its translation is CASSVLGTGQNEKLFF.

There are a few counts of this clone. The chain links TRBV3-1 (or the pseudogene TRBV3-2) to TRBJ1-2; TRBD1 matches at 9 bases. CDR1 LGHDT and CDR2 YNNKEL come from the germline V gene (reference sequence). The V and J ends lost 10 bases and 4 bases, in that order; junction bases with no gene match: 10. The CDR3 spans 14 residues. CDR3 in DNA: TGTGCCACCCGGGACAGGGCTTCACCCTATGGCTACACCTTC. Amino acids: CATRDRASPYGYTF.

This chain uses TRBV28 with TRBJ1-3, with D hard to call. There are 13 residues in the CDR3. From germline, CDR1 is MDHEN and CDR2 SYDVKM. The V end was cut by 10 bases, the J end by 4 bases, with 14 bases between. CDR3 amino acids: CATLGGAGNTIYF. The CDR3 region has the DNA TGTGCCACCCTGGGAGGAGCAGGAAACACCATATATTTT.

The chain joins TRBV6-5 to TRBJ1-2; D remains ambiguous. This CDR3 comprises 13 residues. The V end was cut by 6 bases, the J end by 2 bases, with 10 bases between. Germline CDR1 reads MNHEY; CDR2 reads SVGAGI. The CDR3 sequence: CASSWTGNYGYTF. The CDR3 DNA reads as TGTGCCAGCAGCTGGACGGGAAACTATGGCTACACCTTC.

The V and J genes are TRBV1 and TRBJ2-5; TRBD2, as called in the table, went unchecked against the DNA. TRBV1 constitutes a pseudogene. This CDR3 comprises 19 residues. The CDR3 nucleotides read TGCACCAGCAGCCAAGATGATAATCCGGGGCTAGCGGGAGTGGGTGCCCAGTACTTC. The encoded protein is CTSSQDDNPGLAGVGAQYF.

The chain is built from TRBV4-2 and TRBJ2-2; D perhaps matches TRBD1 (5 bases). CDR1 LGHNA and CDR2 YNFKEQ come from the germline V gene. The CDR3 covers 13 residues. Between the trimmed V and J ends, which lost 9 bases and 5 bases, there was a span of 13 bases. The CDR3 spells CASHIQETGELFF. In nucleotides, the CDR3 is TGTGCCAGTCACATACAGGAAACCGGGGAGCTGTTTTTT.

Only one count was recorded for this clone. This sequence joins TRBV7-9 and TRBJ1-6; 8 bases match TRBD1. V was pared by 0 bases and J by 2 bases, with 9 bases of the junction left unmatched. Germline V gene sequence: CDR1 SEHNR, CDR2 FQNEAQ (reference sequence). The CDR3 totals 19 residues. DNA of the CDR3: TGTGCCAGCAGCTTAGCCACAACGGACAGGGCAACCTATAATTCACCCCTCCACTTT. It codes for CASSLATTDRATYNSPLHF.

The V and J genes are TRBV9 and TRBJ1-2; D remains ambiguous. CDR3 size: 14 residues. Germline values: CDR1 SGDLS, CDR2 YYNGEE. V lost 4 bases and J lost 8, with 18 bases in between. The CDR3 nucleotides are TGTGCCAGCAGCCCCCCGGGGTCAACTTGGGGCTACACCTTC. It yields the protein CASSPPGSTWGYTF.

This chain joins TRBV18 and TRBJ1-1; tentatively, D is TRBD1 (5 bases). Per the germline V gene, CDR1 is KGHSH and CDR2 is LQKENI. Trimming pared 3 bases from V and 0 bases from J, leaving 8 bases between. This CDR3 spans 14 amino acids. The CDR3 protein is CASSPWGVNTEAFF. The CDR3 DNA is TGTGCCAGCTCACCCTGGGGGGTGAACACTGAAGCTTTCTTT.

The V call is TRBV14, the J call TRBJ1-2; the match to TRBD1 covers 10 bases. With V trimmed by 4 bases and J by 5 bases, 10 bases remained unmatched. The CDR3 has 16 amino acids. Germline V lookup: CDR1 SGHDN, CDR2 FVKESK. CDR3 residues: CASSPRRDRGLYGYTF. The CDR3 nucleotides are TGTGCCAGCAGCCCGCGACGGGACAGGGGATTATATGGCTACACCTTC.

V gene TRBV7-2 combines with J gene TRBJ1-4, with D unclear. Germline CDR1 is SGHTA and CDR2 is FQGNSA. V shed 3 bases and J shed 0 bases, with 8 bases lying between them. The CDR3 is made up of 15 amino acids. CDR3: CASSFTSATNEKLFF. CDR3 coding DNA: TGTGCCAGCAGCTTTACAAGCGCAACTAATGAAAAACTGTTTTTT.